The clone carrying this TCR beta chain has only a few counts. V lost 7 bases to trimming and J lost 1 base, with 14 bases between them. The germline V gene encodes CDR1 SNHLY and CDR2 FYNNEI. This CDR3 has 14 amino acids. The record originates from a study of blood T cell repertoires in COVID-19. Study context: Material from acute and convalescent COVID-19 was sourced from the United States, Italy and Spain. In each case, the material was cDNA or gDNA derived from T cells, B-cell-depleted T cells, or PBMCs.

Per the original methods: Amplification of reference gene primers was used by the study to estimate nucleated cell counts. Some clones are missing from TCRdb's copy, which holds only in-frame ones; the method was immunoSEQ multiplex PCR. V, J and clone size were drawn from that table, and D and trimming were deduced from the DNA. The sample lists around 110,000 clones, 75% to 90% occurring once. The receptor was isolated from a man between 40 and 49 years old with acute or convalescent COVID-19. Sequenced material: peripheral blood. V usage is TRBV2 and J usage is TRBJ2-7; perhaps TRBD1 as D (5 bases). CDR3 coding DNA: TGTGCCAGCACAAGTCAGGGTTTATCCTACGAGCAGTACTTC. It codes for CASTSQGLSYEQYF.